One and the same sample provided the 2 T cell receptor beta chains below, sequenced in a study of blood T cell repertoires in COVID-19. TCRdb keeps only in-frame clones here, not all; method: immunoSEQ multiplex PCR. The sample carries about 61,000 clones, about 87% recorded once. Sequencing used peripheral blood. These receptors all stem from a man between 60 and 70 years old with acute or convalescent COVID-19.

The V gene is TRBV15, the J gene TRBJ1-2; 9 bases align to TRBD1. Trimming removed 1 base from V and 1 base from J; junction bases left unmatched: 4. The V gene's germline CDR1 is LNHNV and CDR2 YYDKDF (reference sequence). The CDR3 totals 16 residues. The CDR3 loop reads CATSRGRQGDNYGYTF. DNA of the CDR3: TGTGCCACCAGCAGAGGCCGACAGGGGGATAACTATGGCTACACCTTC.

This chain links TRBV18 with TRBJ2-1; TRBD2 might be the D (6 bases). Deletions cut 3 bases from V and 5 bases from J, with 17 bases between. The CDR3 length is 16 residues. The germline gives CDR1 KGHSH, CDR2 LQKENI. DNA for the CDR3: TGTGCCAGCTCACCGGCCGGGGTAGCGGTGCACAATGAGCAGTTCTTC. It translates to CASSPAGVAVHNEQFF.